This T cell receptor (beta chain) was observed in a study of blood T cell repertoires in COVID-19. Study in general: Collection of acute and convalescent COVID-19 samples took place in the United States, Italy and Spain. Sample material is recorded as cDNA or gDNA derived from T cells, B-cell-depleted T cells, or PBMCs.

V shed 4 bases, J shed 4 bases, and the junction held 2 bases outside the gene matches. The CDR3 is 13 residues long. CDR1 and CDR2 (germline): LNHDA, SQIVND (reference sequence). Under the authors' procedure: Cell counts per sample came from amplifying reference gene primers. Method: immunoSEQ multiplex PCR; TCRdb's copy keeps in-frame clones and lacks some. Clonal size and the V and J genes are those of that table, whereas D and trimming came from the DNA. The data hold roughly 97,000 clones, with approximately 84% observed a single time. Sequencing input: peripheral blood. The gene calls are TRBV19 and TRBJ1-1; 8 bases fit TRBD1. The receptor comes from a man between 65 and 80 years old with acute or convalescent COVID-19. CDR3 amino acids: CASSRGQGTEAFF. The CDR3, as DNA: TGTGCCAGTAGTAGAGGACAGGGCACTGAAGCTTTCTTT.